This T cell receptor (beta chain) derives from a study of CD8 T cells in Susac syndrome. A few counts support this clonotype. FACS was used to enrich TEMRA cells, whereas the CD8+ and CD4+ T cells were obtained by negative isolation. The CDR3 totals 13 residues. The V end was cut by 4 bases, the J end by 5 bases, with 12 bases between. Germline CDR1 is SQVTM and CDR2 is ANQGSEA. Random hexamers served to reverse transcribe roughly 0.45 to 1 ug RNA. immunoSEQ multiplex PCR amplified TCR beta CDR3 across 54 Vbeta, 13 Jbeta. Each CDR3 protein is one row after TCRdb ran MiXCR on the immunoSEQ multiplex PCR reads. The profile covers some 100,000 distinct CDR3 sequences, with around nine tenths appearing a single time and 0.13% to 0.15% taken by the ten largest.

The receptor's source is a human donor in good health. The sequenced sample consisted of CD4+ T cells from PBMCs. The chain has TRBV29-1 and TRBJ1-5; D perhaps matches TRBD1 (5 bases). CDR3 nucleotides: TGCAGCGTTGGAGGAGGAGGGGATCAGCCCCAGCATTTT. Protein: CSVGGGGDQPQHF.